The 18 T cell receptor beta chains reported below all come from one sample, sequenced in a study of T cell repertoires in cytomegalovirus infection. No antigens are known for them. TCRdb ran MiXCR on the reads and lists one entry per CDR3 protein. The sample lists around 900,000 distinct CDR3 sequences, approximately 30% seen once, with 13% in the top ten. Sequencing was performed on cultured CD8+ T cells from PBMCs, taken from culture after CMV antigen stimulation. Source of these receptors: a human donor in good health (CMV status not recorded). Some clones in this sample may be carry-over from other donors' samples.

This clonotype was counted at least ten times. The chain links TRBV7-2 to TRBJ2-2, with unresolved D. The CDR3 spans 16 residues. CDR1 and CDR2 (germline): SGHTA, FQGNSA. V lost 7 bases and J 0 bases, leaving 15 bases between the germline ends. This CDR3 is CASTFFYESNTGELFF. DNA for the CDR3: TGTGCCAGCACCTTCTTCTACGAGTCGAACACCGGGGAGCTGTTTTTT.

This rearrangement joins TRBV6-6 to TRBJ1-4, with TRBD1 matching over 7 bases. CDR3 size: 15 residues. Germline CDR1 and CDR2: MNHNY and SVGAGI (reference sequence). V lost 7 bases, J lost 6 bases, and 11 bases stayed unmatched. CDR3 sequence: CASIPTGTDYEKLFF. The CDR3 DNA is TGTGCCAGCATCCCAACAGGGACAGACTATGAAAAACTGTTTTTT.

Many counts were recorded for this clonotype. This chain joins TRBV7-2 and TRBJ1-5; the match to TRBD1 covers 9 bases. Germline V gene data show CDR1 as SGHTA and CDR2 as FQGNSA. CDR3 length: 17 residues. J lost 4 bases, V lost 5 bases, and 12 bases had no gene match. This chain's CDR3 is CASSLGPGQGRNQPQHF. The CDR3 nucleotides are TGTGCCAGCAGCCTAGGGCCCGGACAGGGGCGGAATCAGCCCCAGCATTTT.

V usage is TRBV7-8 and J usage is TRBJ1-4, with D possibly TRBD1 on 5 matching bases. The CDR3 has 11 residues. Germline lookup yields CDR1 SGHVS and CDR2 FQNEAQ. The V end was cut by 11 bases, the J end by 7 bases, with 11 bases between. The CDR3 region has the DNA TGTGCCTCCAGACAGACTGAAAAACTGTTTTTT. Protein sequence: CASRQTEKLFF.

This rearrangement joins TRBV13 to TRBJ1-2; 7 bases map to TRBD1. CDR1 is PRHDT and CDR2 is FYEKMQ in the germline V gene (reference sequence). The CDR3 is 15 amino acids. V lost 3 bases to trimming and J lost 0 bases; unmatched junction nucleotides: 4. The CDR3 DNA reads TGTGCCAGCAGCTTGGGACAGTGGGCTAACTATGGCTACACCTTC. This encodes CASSLGQWANYGYTF.

This clonotype came up a few times. The J gene is TRBJ2-1, the V gene TRBV12-3 or TRBV12-4, with D unresolved. The ends were cut back, 6 bases at V and 0 bases at J, with 12 bases in the middle. The length of the CDR3 is 15 residues. CDR3: CASREIHSSYNEQFF. CDR3 in DNA: TGTGCCAGCAGGGAGATACATAGCTCCTACAATGAGCAGTTCTTC.

The chain carries TRBV7-9 and TRBJ1-4; 8 bases align to TRBD1. Trimming removed 5 bases from V and 4 bases from J; junction bases left unmatched: 9. Per germline, CDR1 SEHNR and CDR2 FQNEAQ (reference sequence). The CDR3 has 16 residues. The CDR3 bases are TGTGCCAGCAGCCTCGGGGACAGGCCTTATAATGAAAAACTGTTTTTT. The encoded protein is CASSLGDRPYNEKLFF.

This clonotype was found a few times. The V call is TRBV28, the J call TRBJ1-1; 7 bases line up with TRBD1. CDR1 and CDR2 (germline): MDHEN, SYDVKM. The CDR3 is 15 residues long. V trimming: 5 bases; J trimming: 1 base; junction bases outside the gene matches: 7. The CDR3 DNA sequence: TGTGCCAGCAGTCCCCCAACAGGGGCGAACACTGAAGCTTTCTTT. Its translation is CASSPPTGANTEAFF.

The chain links TRBV19 to TRBJ2-1; 8 positions match TRBD1. In germline, CDR1 is LNHDA, CDR2 SQIVND (reference sequence). With V trimmed by 9 bases and J by 10 bases, 20 bases remained unmatched. The CDR3 sequence is 16 residues long. In nucleotides, the CDR3 is TGTGCCAGCACCCTCGGTTTGGCAGGGGGCTGGGGCGAGCAGTTCTTC. This codes for CASTLGLAGGWGEQFF.

This clonotype was observed a few times. V usage is TRBV6-6 and J usage is TRBJ2-2, with D possibly being TRBD1 (6 bases). Germline V gives CDR1 MNHNY, CDR2 SVGAGI (reference sequence). V was cut by 10 bases and J by 4 bases, with 10 bases left in between. The CDR3 is 12 amino acids. CDR3 sequence (DNA): TGTGCCATTGGGGGCGGCACCGGGGAGCTGTTTTTT. Translated: CAIGGGTGELFF.

Remarks on this clonotype: Sequence at one end of the junction differs from germline and may be a read error. The chain couples TRBV12-3 or TRBV12-4 to TRBJ1-2; D may be TRBD1 (5 bases). The CDR3 totals 16 residues. In DNA form, the CDR3 reads TGTGCCAACAGTTTAGAGTCTTGGACCCCGGGGGATGGCTACACCTTC. Its protein product is CANSLESWTPGDGYTF.

This clonotype was found many times. As DNA, the CDR3 is TGTGCCAGCAGCCCCGGATCAGGCTACGAGCAGTACTTC. It specifies CASSPGSGYEQYF. The genes are TRBV5-4 and TRBJ2-7; D call uncertain. CDR1 is SGHNT, CDR2 YYREEE, per germline (reference sequence). V was cut by 4 bases and J by 3 bases, with 11 bases left in between. The CDR3 loop spans 13 amino acids.

This clonotype has just a few counts. The V gene is TRBV6-2 or TRBV6-3, the J gene TRBJ1-5; D might be TRBD1 (6 bases). Trimming pared 11 bases from V and 6 bases from J, leaving 14 bases between. The CDR3 covers 12 residues. Germline loops: CDR1 MNHEY, CDR2 SVGEGT. CDR3 residues: CAGLGGVQPQHF. CDR3 bases: TGTGCCGGCCTGGGGGGCGTTCAGCCCCAGCATTTT.

Only a few counts were recorded for this clonotype. A read error is possible here, since a much larger clone lies one base away. The chain recombines TRBV7-6 with TRBJ2-3, with 9 bases fitting TRBD2. Germline CDR1 and CDR2: SGHVS and FNYEAQ. The CDR3 loop spans 16 amino acids. The CDR3 loop is CVSSSRLAAATDTQYF. CDR3 sequence (DNA): TGTGTCAGCAGCTCCCGACTAGCGGCGGCAACAGATACGCAGTATTTT.

There are a few counts of this clonotype. The chain recombines TRBV27 with TRBJ2-1; 8 nucleotides agree with TRBD2. Germline loops: CDR1 MNHEY, CDR2 SMNVEV (reference sequence). This CDR3 has 15 amino acids. The V gene end was trimmed by 0 bases and the J gene end by 8 bases; junction bases not matched to a gene: 6. This chain's CDR3 is CASSLSGGGGHEQFF. CDR3 bases: TGTGCCAGCAGTTTATCGGGGGGCGGGGGGCATGAGCAGTTCTTC.

This CDR3 is CASSLGDRGSSQHF. The CDR3 DNA reads TGTGCCAGCAGTTTGGGGGACAGGGGTAGTTCTCAGCATTTT. This sequence joins TRBV28 and TRBJ1-5; 10 bases agree with TRBD1. With 3 bases clipped from V and 13 bases from J, the junction kept 9 bases outside the gene matches. Germline CDR1 is MDHEN and CDR2 is SYDVKM. The length of the CDR3 is 14 residues.

The genes are TRBV6-6 and TRBJ2-1; D is uncertain. CDR3 length: 13 residues. With 4 bases removed from V and 7 bases from J, the gap between germline ends came to 11 bases. CDR1 is MNHNY, CDR2 SVGAGI, per germline (reference sequence). CDR3: CASSFPEWNEQFF. CDR3 nucleotides: TGTGCCAGCAGTTTCCCAGAGTGGAATGAGCAGTTCTTC.

The V call is TRBV6-2 or TRBV6-3, the J call TRBJ2-7, with 9 positions matching TRBD2. The length of the CDR3 is 13 residues. V dropped 2 bases and J dropped 5; count of bases not matched to a gene: 1. The germline CDR1 and CDR2 sequences are MNHEY and SVGEGT. The CDR3 sequence: CASSYRGGDEQYV. CDR3 nucleotide sequence: TGTGCCAGCAGTTACCGCGGGGGGGACGAGCAGTACGTC.